This record covers a single TCR beta chain. Its matching antigen is unknown. Method: immunoSEQ multiplex PCR; TCRdb's copy keeps in-frame clones and lacks some. This table has 160,000 or so clones, 90% to 95% appearing once. The record originates from a study of T cell responses to AZD1222 COVID-19 vaccine. Regarding the study as a whole: Along spike, vaccine-associated CD4 TCRs were found throughout, with dominance at 160-218 and 743-854. Donors were largely white British and mainly female; clonal diversity was possibly underestimated.

CDR1 is MDHEN, CDR2 SYDVKM, per germline. This CDR3 is 13 amino acids long. Trimming took 6 bases from V and 7 from J, leaving 12 bases between them. V gene TRBV28 combines with J gene TRBJ1-4; D remains unclear. This material consisted of peripheral blood, taken 28 days after the second AZD1222 dose. The sequence was obtained from an adult who received the AZD1222 COVID-19 vaccine. Here the CDR3 DNA reads TGTGCCAGCAGGACGGACGGTACTGAAAAACTGTTTTTT. Translation gives CASRTDGTEKLFF.